This passage covers 14 T cell receptor beta chains from one sample sequenced in a study of cytomegalovirus exposure and HLA in healthy donors. Vbeta (60) and Jbeta (13) primers were used in the PCR. Only in-frame clones appear in the TCRdb table, and some are missing; sequencing was by immunoSEQ multiplex PCR. The sample lists roughly 92,000 clones, 80% seen once, with roughly 30% in the top ten. The sequenced material came from PBMCs. The receptors were gathered from a man in his forties or fifties in good health and CMV-seropositive.

This rearrangement joins TRBV5-1 to TRBJ2-1, with D perhaps TRBD1 (5 bases). The CDR3 runs 13 residues. The germline V gene has CDR1 SGHRS and CDR2 YFSETQ. Deletions cut 3 bases from V and 8 bases from J, with 12 bases between. CDR3 DNA: TGCGCCAGCAGCTCCACAGGTCTGGATGAGCAGTTCTTC. Protein: CASSSTGLDEQFF. Combining the CDR3 with reference TRBV5-1 and TRBJ2-1 gives the whole variable domain KAGVTQTPRYLIKTRGQQVTLSCSPISGHRSVSWYQQTPGQGLQFLFEYFSETQRNKGNFPGRFSGRQFSNSRSEMNVSTLELGDSALYLCASSSTGLDEQFFGPGTRLTVL.

J is TRBJ1-5 and V is TRBV19; no reliable D call. CDR1 LNHDA and CDR2 SQIVND come from the germline V gene (reference sequence). The germline V and J ends were trimmed by 6 bases and 5 bases, with 17 bases remaining between them. The length of the CDR3 is 15 residues. The CDR3 is CASSRGGGLDQPQHF. DNA of the CDR3: TGTGCCAGTAGCCGAGGAGGAGGGTTGGATCAGCCCCAGCATTTT.

CDR3 residues: CASSEHGTSGSSYEQYF. CDR3 in DNA: TGTGCCAGTAGTGAACATGGGACTAGCGGGAGCTCCTACGAGCAGTACTTC. The chain joins TRBV19 to TRBJ2-7; 14 bases are shared with TRBD2. The CDR3 has 17 amino acids. Germline values: CDR1 LNHDA, CDR2 SQIVND (reference sequence). V shed 5 bases and J 0 bases; nucleotides not matched to a gene: 6.

The chain links TRBV6-5 to TRBJ2-1; the match to TRBD2 covers 12 bases. The CDR3 consists of 12 residues. CDR1 and CDR2 (germline): MNHEY, SVGAGI. Germline trimming cut 6 bases from V and 16 bases from J; bases unmatched to any gene: 7. DNA of the CDR3: TGTGCCAGCAGCCCTAGCGGGAGGGCCACCTTCTTC. Encoded protein: CASSPSGRATFF.

This chain connects TRBV7-3 to TRBJ2-7; D may be TRBD2 (6 bases). Trimming removed 2 bases at V and 3 bases at J, with 11 bases between. There are 14 residues in the CDR3. The germline V gene encodes CDR1 SGHTA and CDR2 FQGTGA. The CDR3: CASSLGGTGYEQYF. The DNA of the CDR3 is TGTGCCAGCAGCTTAGGGGGGACGGGCTACGAGCAGTACTTC.

The chain couples TRBV7-9 to TRBJ1-1; possibly TRBD1 for D (6 bases). V was pared by 7 bases and J by 1 base, with 10 bases between. Germline CDR1 is SEHNR and CDR2 is FQNEAQ (reference sequence). The CDR3 covers 13 residues. This chain's CDR3 is CASTRTENTEAFF. DNA for the CDR3: TGTGCCAGCACCCGGACAGAGAACACTGAAGCTTTCTTT.

The chain uses TRBV14 and TRBJ2-5; 7 nucleotides agree with TRBD1. J was trimmed by 7 bases and V by 2 bases; bases with no gene match: 4. The CDR3 runs to 13 residues. CDR1 and CDR2 from the germline V gene are SGHDN and FVKESK. The CDR3 DNA reads as TGTGCCAGCAGCCAATCAGGGGGAAGGACCCAGTACTTC. Amino acid sequence: CASSQSGGRTQYF.

The chain is built from TRBV30 and TRBJ2-7; 7 bases match TRBD1. Germline loops: CDR1 GTSNPN, CDR2 SVGIG (reference sequence). With 7 bases clipped from V and 6 bases from J, the junction kept 15 bases outside the gene matches. The CDR3 loop spans 14 amino acids. CDR3 DNA: TGTGCCTCCGTACTCCGGGACAGAGAAAGCGAGCAGTACTTC. As protein: CASVLRDRESEQYF.

The chain carries TRBV7-9 and TRBJ1-2, with D hard to call. The CDR3 is 17 residues long. Germline CDR1 SEHNR, CDR2 FQNEAQ (reference sequence). The V and J ends lost 1 base and 0 bases respectively, with 15 bases between them. The CDR3 loop is CASSLGPAPAPNYGYTF. The CDR3 region has the DNA TGTGCCAGCAGCTTAGGGCCAGCGCCAGCCCCTAACTATGGCTACACCTTC.

This chain joins TRBV5-4 and TRBJ1-2; no reliable D call. V dropped 0 bases and J dropped 4 bases, with 10 bases sitting between them. This CDR3 contains 14 residues. Germline lookup yields CDR1 SGHNT and CDR2 YYREEE (reference sequence). CDR3 in amino acids: CASSLDLVSYGYTF. The CDR3, as DNA: TGTGCCAGCAGCTTGGACTTGGTATCCTATGGCTACACCTTC.

This clone has just one count. The J gene is TRBJ2-5, the V gene TRBV7-9, with TRBD1 identical over 8 bases. Near its end, the DNA agrees better with TRBJ2-7, so the J call may be wrong. CDR1 is SEHNR and CDR2 is FQNEAQ in the germline V gene (reference sequence). CDR3 size: 14 residues. The CDR3 nucleotides read TGTGCCAGTGGAGGCGGGACAGGTACCCACGAGCAGTACTTC. Its protein is CASGGGTGTHEQYF.

The V call is TRBV5-4, the J call TRBJ1-4; D is undetermined. CDR3 length: 15 amino acids. Germline V gene lookup returns CDR1 SGHNT and CDR2 YYREEE (reference sequence). V lost 4 bases and J lost 4, with 14 bases in between. The CDR3 reads CASSPGGASNEKLFF. CDR3 DNA: TGTGCCAGCAGCCCAGGAGGCGCGAGTAATGAAAAACTGTTTTTT.

The chain carries TRBV27 and TRBJ2-1; TRBD2 agrees at 9 bases. Germline trimming cut 5 bases from V and 8 bases from J; bases unmatched to any gene: 10. In germline, CDR1 is MNHEY, CDR2 SMNVEV (reference sequence). This CDR3 has 15 amino acids. Here the CDR3 reads CASSGASGTHYEQFF. The CDR3, as DNA: TGTGCCAGCAGTGGTGCTAGCGGGACTCATTATGAGCAGTTCTTC.

The rearrangement joins TRBV30 to TRBJ2-5; tentatively, D is TRBD1 (5 bases). CDR3 size: 15 residues. Trimming removed 5 bases at V and 5 bases at J, with 21 bases between. Germline CDR1 and CDR2: GTSNPN and SVGIG (reference sequence). CDR3 sequence: CAWEDVVRGRETQYF. The DNA for the CDR3 is TGTGCCTGGGAGGACGTGGTTAGGGGTAGGGAGACCCAGTACTTC.